The 21 T cell receptor beta chains presented below share a single source sample, sequenced in a study of CD8 T cells in ankylosing spondylitis. General study points: Ankylosing spondylitis blood appeared to carry a characteristic TCR beta motif of several highly homologous variants.

Their specific antigens are unknown. TCRdb re-called the 5' RACE reads through MiXCR, storing one row per CDR3 protein. The repertoire holds a few hundred thousand distinct CDR3 sequences, with roughly 8% as singletons. The sequencing sample was made of blood, either unsorted or a sorted T cell fraction (not recorded which). The origin of the receptors is a male donor with ankylosing spondylitis.

This clonotype was picked up a small number of times. J is TRBJ2-2 and V is TRBV29-1; possibly TRBD2 for D (6 bases). The germline gives CDR1 SQVTM, CDR2 ANQGSEA. The CDR3 length is 12 residues. The CDR3 spells CGLRGYTGELFF. CDR3 sequence (DNA): TGCGGCCTTCGGGGGTACACCGGGGAGCTGTTTTTT.

This chain uses TRBV5-1 with TRBJ2-3; 7 bases are a match to TRBD1. V was pared by 2 bases and J by 5 bases, with 5 bases of the junction left unmatched. Germline V gene lookup returns CDR1 SGHRS and CDR2 YFSETQ. There are 14 residues in the CDR3. CDR3 region: CASSLSRGLDTQYF. In DNA, the CDR3 is TGCGCCAGCAGCTTATCAAGGGGGCTAGATACGCAGTATTTT.

This clonotype was seen more than once but under ten times. The chain uses TRBV5-1 and TRBJ2-5, with TRBD2 matching over 14 bases. V shed 4 bases and J 5 bases; nucleotides not matched to a gene: 7. Per the germline V gene, CDR1 is SGHRS and CDR2 is YFSETQ. CDR3 length: 16 residues. The CDR3 region is CASSATRLAGGETQYF. The DNA for the CDR3 is TGCGCCAGCAGCGCAACCCGACTAGCGGGAGGGGAGACCCAGTACTTC.

This clonotype has at least ten counts. The chain carries TRBV12-3 or TRBV12-4 and TRBJ2-1, with 9 bases that match TRBD2. J lost 5 bases, V lost 6 bases, and 11 bases had no gene match. This CDR3 region has 16 residues. The CDR3 region is CASSTPASGVNNEQFF. The CDR3 DNA follows: TGTGCCAGCAGCACTCCGGCTAGCGGGGTTAACAATGAGCAGTTCTTC.

The table lists this clonotype with many counts. V usage is TRBV12-5 and J usage is TRBJ1-1; TRBD1 might be the D (5 bases). The CDR3 runs 13 residues. Germline V gene data show CDR1 as LGHNT and CDR2 as FRNRAP. V was pared by 5 bases and J by 10 bases, with 17 bases between. The CDR3, as DNA: TGTGCTAGTGGTCGACAGCGGAGCGGTGGAGCTTTCTTT. Translated, it gives CASGRQRSGGAFF.

The rearrangement joins TRBV20-1 to TRBJ2-5; 7 positions match TRBD2. The J segment lost 5 bases and the V segment lost 1 base, leaving 10 bases of the junction unmatched. Germline-derived CDR1 and CDR2 are DFQATT and SNEGSKA (reference sequence). CDR3 length equals 15 residues. In nucleotides, the CDR3 is TGCAGTGCTAGAGGGCGGGAGATCTTGGGGGAGACCCAGTACTTC. It translates to CSARGREILGETQYF.

This clonotype was counted only a few times. The chain employs TRBV2 and TRBJ2-1; no clear D gene. The ends were cut back, 0 bases at V and 13 bases at J, with 7 bases in the middle. The germline V gene encodes CDR1 SNHLY and CDR2 FYNNEI. CDR3 length: 11 residues. The CDR3 sequence: CASSEARFQFF. The CDR3 DNA is TGTGCCAGCAGTGAAGCGCGTTTTCAGTTCTTC.

This clonotype was found many times. This chain uses TRBV15 with TRBJ2-5, with TRBD1 matching over 11 bases. V was pared by 4 bases and J by 5 bases, with 6 bases of the junction left unmatched. The CDR3 runs 15 residues. Germline V gives CDR1 LNHNV, CDR2 YYDKDF (reference sequence). DNA of the CDR3: TGTGCCACCAGCACCCCGGGACAGGGGGTTGAGACCCAGTACTTC. Its protein product is CATSTPGQGVETQYF.

In the case of this clonotype: An end of the junction differs from the germline gene, which may be a read error. V and J are TRBV28 and TRBJ2-5; D uncertain. Per the germline V gene, CDR1 is MDHEN and CDR2 is SYDVKM. This CDR3 comprises 17 residues. CDR3 residues: CASSPTGSPPMQETQYF. The CDR3 nucleotides read TGTGCCAGCAGTCCCACCGGCAGTCCACCGATGCAAGAAACCCAGTACTTC.

V gene TRBV6-2 or TRBV6-3 combines with J gene TRBJ2-7; TRBD1 is a possible D gene (6 bases). The germline V gene has CDR1 MNHEY and CDR2 SVGEGT. CDR3 length equals 13 residues. V dropped 5 bases and J dropped 3 bases, with 11 bases sitting between them. CDR3 in amino acids: CASSRDTSYEQYF. Here the CDR3 DNA reads TGTGCCAGCAGTAGGGACACCAGCTACGAGCAGTACTTC.

This clonotype was found many times. This chain links TRBV24-1 with TRBJ1-5; 7 positions agree with TRBD1. The ends lost 2 bases at V and 4 bases at J; junction bases unmatched: 7. Germline CDR1 reads KGHDR; CDR2 reads SFDVKD. This CDR3 region has 16 residues. CDR3 DNA sequence: TGTGCCACCAGTGATTCGAAGGGGGCGCCGAATCAGCCCCAGCATTTT. It codes for CATSDSKGAPNQPQHF.

The chain recombines TRBV20-1 with TRBJ1-4; D not certain. Germline CDR1 reads DFQATT; CDR2 reads SNEGSKA (reference sequence). The ends were cut back, 0 bases at V and 3 bases at J, with 14 bases in the middle. The CDR3 runs 16 residues. CDR3 loop: CSAREAELYPNEKLFF. In DNA, the CDR3 is TGCAGTGCTAGAGAGGCTGAGTTGTACCCTAATGAAAAACTGTTTTTT.

This clonotype has a count of ten or more. J is TRBJ2-2 and V is TRBV5-1; 12 bases match TRBD2. The CDR3 covers 16 residues. The junction had 4 bases not matched to a gene; V was cut back by 4 bases and J by 3 bases. The V gene's germline CDR1 is SGHRS and CDR2 YFSETQ. CDR3 bases: TGCGCCAGCAGCGCCAGACTAGCGGGAGACACCGGGGAGCTGTTTTTT. Encoded protein: CASSARLAGDTGELFF.

This clonotype was observed a few times. This chain links TRBV28 with TRBJ1-2; TRBD1 agrees at 8 bases. V lost 4 bases and J lost 4; bases outside the gene matches: 5. CDR3 length: 14 amino acids. In germline, CDR1 is MDHEN, CDR2 SYDVKM. CDR3: CASSSGQATYGYTF. CDR3 nucleotides: TGTGCCAGCAGTTCGGGACAGGCGACCTATGGCTACACCTTC.

This clonotype was seen more than once but under ten times. The chain has TRBV7-3 and TRBJ2-7, with 12 nucleotides matching TRBD2. Germline CDR1 SGHTA, CDR2 FQGTGA. Unmatched junction bases numbered 4, after V lost 5 bases and J lost 5 bases. The CDR3 covers 14 residues. The CDR3 spells CASSLLAGGNEQYF. The CDR3 DNA reads TGTGCCAGCAGCCTACTAGCGGGAGGAAACGAGCAGTACTTC.

The table lists this clonotype with many counts. V and J are TRBV20-1 and TRBJ2-7; D is ambiguous. Germline-derived CDR1 and CDR2 are DFQATT and SNEGSKA (reference sequence). Trimming pared 4 bases from V and 2 bases from J, leaving 18 bases between. CDR3 length: 15 residues. The CDR3 DNA reads TGCAGTGCTACCCGGGCCCTGGGGTCTGCCTACGAGCAGTACTTC. Translated: CSATRALGSAYEQYF.

Many counts were recorded for this clonotype. The chain uses TRBV12-3 or TRBV12-4 and TRBJ1-1, with D possibly being TRBD1 (5 bases). The CDR3 has 14 residues. V was trimmed by 5 bases and J by 0 bases, leaving 10 bases between them. CDR3 nucleotide sequence: TGTGCCAGCAGTACCGGGACGGTGAACACTGAAGCTTTCTTT. Amino acid sequence: CASSTGTVNTEAFF.

The table lists this clonotype with a few counts. The chain recombines TRBV11-3 with TRBJ2-3, with TRBD1 identical over 12 bases. The CDR3 is 16 amino acids. Germline CDR1 SGHNT, CDR2 YENEEA. The V gene end was trimmed by 5 bases and the J gene end by 6 bases; junction bases not matched to a gene: 9. As DNA, the CDR3 is TGTGCCAGCAGCACCACGGGACAGGGGGCTGGTGATACGCAGTATTTT. It translates to CASSTTGQGAGDTQYF. The variable domain in full, completed from reference TRBV11-3 and TRBJ2-3, reads EAGVVQSPRYKIIEKKQPVAFWCNPISGHNTLYWYLQNLGQGPELLIRYENEEAVDDSQLPKDRFSAERLKGVDSTLKIQPAELGDSAVYLCASSTTGQGAGDTQYFGPGTRLTVL.

The chain combines TRBV7-6 with TRBJ2-5; 8 bases align to TRBD1. CDR3 length equals 15 residues. After removal of 3 bases from V and 5 bases from J, the junction contained 8 bases not matched to a gene. Per the germline V gene, CDR1 is SGHVS and CDR2 is FNYEAQ. CDR3 coding DNA: TGTGCCAGCAGCTTGACCCAGGGGGCAGGGGAGACCCAGTACTTC. Translation gives CASSLTQGAGETQYF.

CDR3 DNA: TGTGCCAGCAGCTCGAGGGGGGGGGCTAGCGAGCAGTACTTC. Protein sequence: CASSSRGGASEQYF. This chain connects TRBV9 to TRBJ2-7; maybe TRBD2 (7 bases). The CDR3 spans 14 residues. Per the germline V gene, CDR1 is SGDLS and CDR2 is YYNGEE. Trimming removed 4 bases from V and 6 bases from J, with 17 bases in between.

This chain connects TRBV29-1 to TRBJ1-1, with D hard to call. Germline values: CDR1 SQVTM, CDR2 ANQGSEA. The V gene lost 7 bases and the J gene lost 1 base, with 13 bases spanning the gap. The CDR3 has 13 amino acids. CDR3 nucleotides: TGCAGCGCCCATGGACGGGAGAACACTGAAGCTTTCTTT. The encoded protein is CSAHGRENTEAFF.